The source of this T cell receptor (beta chain) is a study of blood T cell repertoires in COVID-19. Study information: The origin of the acute and convalescent COVID-19 samples was the United States, Italy and Spain.

Generated by immunoSEQ multiplex PCR, the TCRdb table keeps only in-frame clones and is missing some. The data contain fewer than 300,000 clones, around nine tenths of them singletons. Recovered Cohort 3 donors showed two negative PCRs, clearance, or symptom resolution. The CDR3 runs to 15 residues. The V and J ends lost 6 bases and 4 bases, in that order; junction bases with no gene match: 7. Germline CDR1 is LNHDA and CDR2 is SQIVND (reference sequence). The TCR originated in a woman aged 25 to 39 who had recovered from COVID-19. This rearrangement joins TRBV19 to TRBJ1-2, with 11 bases matching TRBD1. Specimen: PBMCs or T cells enriched from blood (not recorded which). The chain's CDR3 is CASSTGTGGAYGYTF. The DNA of the CDR3 is TGTGCCAGTAGCACCGGGACAGGGGGGGCCTATGGCTACACCTTC.